This T cell receptor beta chain originates from a study of cytomegalovirus exposure and HLA in healthy donors. On the study more broadly: Around 180 million T cells yielded around 120 million unique TCR beta sequences in earlier analysis.

Study-wide results and limits: The study found most TCR sequences rare, yet found some public TCRs in many donors. Later, TCR association rates were found to vary by HLA locus, highest for DRB1 and lowest for HLA-C. Earlier analysis found most TCR beta V segments productive about 87% or about 30% of the time.

To note about this clone: Its antigen is undetermined.

V was pared by 6 bases and J by 4 bases, with 16 bases of the junction left unmatched. Germline CDR1 reads MDHEN; CDR2 reads SYDVKM. CDR3 size: 17 residues. Use of 60 Vbeta and 13 Jbeta primers characterized the PCR. Here immunoSEQ multiplex PCR was the method, and the copy in TCRdb shows in-frame clones only, minus some. Of 200,000 to 250,000 clones listed, approximately 78% are singletons. The receptor comes from a man aged 25 to 40 in good health and CMV-seronegative. Sequencing was done on a sample of PBMCs. The rearrangement links TRBV28 to TRBJ2-7; 9 bases fit TRBD1. The CDR3 bases are TGTGCCAGCAGCCTAGCCCGCACAGGGGGCTCTCGGTACGAGCAGTACTTC. Residues: CASSLARTGGSRYEQYF.